The 11 T cell receptor beta chains presented below share a single source sample, sequenced in a study of blood T cell repertoires in COVID-19. This table comes from immunoSEQ multiplex PCR, and its TCRdb copy is limited to in-frame clones, with some not included. The data hold some 390,000 clones, with around nine tenths observed a single time. The sequencing sample was made of PBMCs or T cells enriched from blood (not recorded which). These receptors all come from a woman aged 25-40 years who had recovered from COVID-19.

The rearrangement joins TRBV10-3 to TRBJ2-7; tentative D call: TRBD1 (6 bases). This CDR3 is built from 14 residues. The V gene lost 5 bases and the J gene lost 6 bases, with 17 bases spanning the gap. CDR1 is ENHRY, CDR2 SYGVKD, per germline. The CDR3 DNA reads as TGTGCCATCAGTCCTCGGACAGCCAGAACCGAGCAGTACTTC. Translation: CAISPRTARTEQYF.

The chain links TRBV30 to TRBJ1-1; 10 nucleotides line up with TRBD1. V lost 4 bases to trimming and J lost 5 bases; unmatched junction nucleotides: 4. The CDR3 contains 13 residues. Per the germline V gene, CDR1 is GTSNPN and CDR2 is SVGIG (reference sequence). Written as DNA, the CDR3 is TGTGCCTGGATGGGACAGGGGAATACTGAAGCTTTCTTT. It translates to CAWMGQGNTEAFF.

The chain has TRBV5-1 and TRBJ1-1; possible D gene TRBD1, 5 bases. In germline, CDR1 is SGHRS, CDR2 YFSETQ. The CDR3 is 14 amino acids. The ends were cut back, 4 bases at V and 8 bases at J, with 18 bases in the middle. The CDR3 nucleotides read TGCGCCAGCAGCCAGTTCGACAGACCAGAAGAAGCTTTCTTT. It codes for CASSQFDRPEEAFF.

This clone was seen just once. At one end, the junction sequence differs from germline, possibly due to a read error. The gene calls are TRBV19 and TRBJ2-5; D remains ambiguous. The CDR3 totals 13 residues. In germline, CDR1 is LNHDA, CDR2 SQIVND (reference sequence). In nucleotides, the CDR3 is TGTGCCTGTAGTATAAACATCCAAGAGACCCAGTACTTC. Protein product: CACSINIQETQYF.

The genes are TRBV7-2 and TRBJ1-2, with 8 bases lining up with TRBD1. Germline CDR1 and CDR2: SGHTA and FQGNSA. This CDR3 spans 15 amino acids. V lost 6 bases to trimming and J lost 2 bases; unmatched junction nucleotides: 8. The CDR3 nucleotides are TGTGCCAGCAGTAAGGGGTCAGGGGGCAACTATGGCTACACCTTC. Amino acid sequence: CASSKGSGGNYGYTF. Using reference TRBV7-2 and TRBJ1-2 for the parts outside the CDR3, the full variable domain is GAGVSQSPSNKVTEKGKDVELRCDPISGHTALYWYRQSLGQGLEFLIYFQGNSAPDKSGLPSDRFSAERTGGSVSTLTIQRTQQEDSAVYLCASSKGSGGNYGYTFGSGTRLTVV.

This clone was recorded once. The rearrangement joins TRBV5-1 to TRBJ2-7; 8 bases match TRBD1. There are 12 residues in the CDR3. V shed 0 bases, J shed 7 bases, and the junction held 0 bases outside the gene matches. Germline assignment: CDR1 SGHRS and CDR2 YFSETQ. CDR3 bases: TGCGCCAGCAGCTTGGGGACAGGGGAGCAGTACTTC. Residues: CASSLGTGEQYF.

The chain couples TRBV27 to TRBJ2-3; TRBD1 matches 8 bases. The CDR3 is 17 amino acids. With 5 bases clipped from V and 5 bases from J, the junction kept 15 bases outside the gene matches. CDR1 is MNHEY and CDR2 is SMNVEV in the germline V gene (reference sequence). The CDR3 is CASSPQASTGVRDTQYF. CDR3 nucleotide sequence: TGTGCCAGCAGTCCCCAAGCCTCGACAGGGGTGAGAGATACGCAGTATTTT.

The chain recombines TRBV2 with TRBJ1-3; no clear D. The germline V gene has CDR1 SNHLY and CDR2 FYNNEI. The V and J ends lost 4 bases and 0 bases respectively, with 10 bases between them. This CDR3 comprises 15 residues. CDR3 residues: CASSVDKPSGNTIYF. The CDR3 nucleotides read TGTGCCAGCAGTGTAGACAAGCCCTCTGGAAACACCATATATTTT.

The V and J genes are TRBV5-6 and TRBJ2-7, with 12 bases that match TRBD1. Germline-derived CDR1 and CDR2 are SGHDT and YYEEEE. The CDR3 is made up of 17 amino acids. V gave up 1 base and J gave up 5 bases; unmatched junction bases: 10. DNA for the CDR3: TGTGCCAGCAGCTTGCTGCGCTCCGGGACAGGGGGCCACGAGCAGTACTTC. Translation: CASSLLRSGTGGHEQYF. Variable domain in full (rest from reference TRBV5-6 and TRBJ2-7): DAGVTQSPTHLIKTRGQQVTLRCSPKSGHDTVSWYQQALGQGPQFIFQYYEEEERQRGNFPDRFSGHQFPNYSSELNVNALLLGDSALYLCASSLLRSGTGGHEQYFGPGTRLTVT.

The gene calls are TRBV11-2 and TRBJ2-1; 7 nucleotides line up with TRBD2. With 5 bases clipped from V and 4 bases from J, the junction kept 8 bases outside the gene matches. The CDR3 totals 15 residues. Germline CDR1 is SGHAT and CDR2 is FQNNGV. The CDR3 is CASSRGRVRYNEQFF. For the CDR3, the DNA is TGTGCCAGCAGCCGAGGGAGGGTTCGATACAATGAGCAGTTCTTC.

V is TRBV6-5 and J is TRBJ1-1, with a possible D match to TRBD1 (5 bases). Germline V lookup: CDR1 MNHEY, CDR2 SVGAGI. V was cut by 4 bases and J by 10 bases, with 19 bases left in between. The CDR3 loop spans 14 amino acids. CDR3 in amino acids: CASSSEFQGSSAFF. The DNA for the CDR3 is TGTGCCAGCAGTTCGGAATTCCAGGGATCCTCAGCTTTCTTT.